The 5 T cell receptor beta chains listed next were all sequenced from one sample in a study of regulatory T cells in long-lasting Graves disease. Time point of the sample: persistent/refractory GD, antithyroid drugs over 5 years with positive TRAb. PBMC-derived RNA was used for the TCR library. Arm-PCR of CDR3 regions and iRepertoire HTBI primers were the basis on which TCR beta libraries were built. TCRdb processed the multiplex PCR reads anew with MiXCR; each CDR3 protein has one entry. The repertoire includes roughly 500,000 distinct CDR3 sequences, about 22% of them detected once, and roughly 14% sits in the top ten. The sample in question was peripheral blood mononuclear cells (PBMCs), obtained when the disease was refractory, from a patient treated with antithyroid drugs. The receptors originated from a female donor with Graves disease.

This clonotype was found a few times. This chain links TRBV5-6 with TRBJ1-5, with TRBD1 matching 7 bases. CDR1 and CDR2 (germline): SGHDT, YYEEEE. The trim removed 4 bases at V and 5 bases at J, leaving 6 bases unmatched. The CDR3 sequence is 14 residues long. The CDR3 protein is CASSQTGNHQPQHF. CDR3 bases: TGTGCCAGCAGCCAGACAGGGAACCATCAGCCCCAGCATTTT. Looking up the rest from reference TRBV5-6 and TRBJ1-5 gives the full variable domain: DAGVTQSPTHLIKTRGQQVTLRCSPKSGHDTVSWYQQALGQGPQFIFQYYEEEERQRGNFPDRFSGHQFPNYSSELNVNALLLGDSALYLCASSQTGNHQPQHFGDGTRLSIL.

This clonotype has more than one count but fewer than ten. The V call is TRBV20-1, the J call TRBJ1-5; D ambiguous. Trimming took 3 bases from V and 5 from J, leaving 14 bases between them. Germline V gene sequence: CDR1 DFQATT, CDR2 SNEGSKA (reference sequence). The CDR3 runs 14 residues. CDR3 sequence: CSASSAGRHQPQHF. CDR3 sequence (DNA): TGCAGTGCTAGTAGTGCAGGTCGGCATCAGCCCCAGCATTTT.

As concerns this clonotype: A read error may produce the germline difference seen at one junction end. The V and J genes are TRBV5-1 and TRBJ1-2, with D possibly TRBD1 on 5 matching bases. CDR1 is SGHRS, CDR2 YFSETQ, per germline. This CDR3 region has 13 residues. In DNA form, the CDR3 reads TGCACCAGCAGCTTGGTCGTAGGGGACGGCTACACCTTC. Protein sequence: CTSSLVVGDGYTF.

The table lists this clonotype with many counts. The chain has TRBV30 and TRBJ1-4; D is unclear. Germline lookup yields CDR1 GTSNPN and CDR2 SVGIG (reference sequence). Trimming stripped 3 bases from V and 5 bases from J, with 10 bases between. The CDR3 runs to 13 residues. The CDR3 nucleotides are TGTGCCTGGAGACAGCTAACCAATGAAAAACTGTTTTTT. It is translated as CAWRQLTNEKLFF.

The sample holds many counts of this clonotype. The rearrangement links TRBV29-1 to TRBJ2-7, with TRBD2 matching 10 bases. The V gene end was trimmed by 4 bases and the J gene end by 2 bases; junction bases not matched to a gene: 5. CDR1 is SQVTM, CDR2 ANQGSEA, per germline. The CDR3 loop spans 14 amino acids. The CDR3 DNA follows: TGCAGCGTTGTAAGGACTAGCGGTACCTACGAGCAGTACTTC. Amino acids: CSVVRTSGTYEQYF.